This is a list of T cell receptor beta chains from one sample in a study of blood T cell repertoires in COVID-19. This table comes from immunoSEQ multiplex PCR, and its TCRdb copy is limited to in-frame clones, with some not included. The sample records over 200,000 clones, less than 90% being singletons. Source material: peripheral blood. The receptors shown here come from a woman of 80 years or more with active or convalescent COVID-19. The conserved cysteine and the conserved F or W are not part of the CDR3 here.

CDR3: ASSKEDSTPYEQY
V: TRBV21-1

CDR3: ASSPVVIAGVADTQY
V: TRBV5-1

CDR3: ASSPRDSLWEEKLF
V: TRBV4-2

CDR3: ASSLNAGWNYGYT
V: TRBV27

CDR3: ASSLDAGEGNTIY
V: TRBV5-4

CDR3: ASSEARTVTGELF
V: TRBV2

CDR3: ASSLPGTGGTEAF
V: TRBV7-9

CDR3: ASSPGVGRGTQY
V: TRBV6-5

CDR3: ASSLGQNNEQY
V: TRBV11-3

CDR3: ASSRDRYSPLH
V: TRBV7-9

CDR3: ASSLAQVPGELF
V: TRBV5-1

CDR3: ASSPSPGTANTGELF
V: TRBV3-1/TRBV3-2

CDR3: ASSYGTGNEQF
V: TRBV6-6

CDR3: ASSELGAGNQPQH
V: TRBV2

CDR3: ASSTWSSSGANVLT
V: TRBV2

CDR3: ASSRGGDYEQY
V: TRBV11-1

CDR3: ASSPRTGDNEQF
V: TRBV2

CDR3: ASSVDSTGELF
V: TRBV9

CDR3: AINGVAGPLRTQY
V: TRBV10-3

CDR3: AWSVGGAVNYGYT
V: TRBV30

CDR3: ASSPLGSTDTQY
V: TRBV18

CDR3: ASSLTGGPQY
V: TRBV12-3/TRBV12-4

CDR3: SGRTGRNNEQF
V: TRBV29-1

CDR3: ASSLGPTGVGSPLH
V: TRBV5-1

CDR3: ASSQDGTSTYNEQF
V: TRBV3-1/TRBV3-2

CDR3: ASSLAVVAGGPQETQY
V: TRBV5-8

CDR3: SVGGAGTGINEQF
V: TRBV29-1

CDR3: AQGPGGGTEAF
V: TRBV5-4

CDR3: ASSLASSYNEQF
V: TRBV11-3

CDR3: ASSVDQQGRGYT
V: TRBV9

CDR3: AYSILPTWLALAKNIQY
V: TRBV6-7

CDR3: ASSLRTGGSGNTIY
V: TRBV5-1

CDR3: ASSSDWVGPQH
V: TRBV7-2

CDR3: SAPGGPEAF
V: TRBV20-1

CDR3: ASSVAGGVSLNEQY
V: TRBV9

CDR3: ATRGLAKTQY
V: TRBV2

CDR3: ASRTLAGDEQY
V: TRBV6-5

CDR3: ASSGTGLSGANVLT
V: TRBV19

CDR3: ASRSTGTLDSKGYT
V: TRBV28

CDR3: SVVPGQGAGYGYT
V: TRBV29-1

CDR3: ASSRIGGRNTEAF
V: TRBV11-2

CDR3: ASGSGGGRNEKLF
V: TRBV6-5

CDR3: ASSMGWTGNSGNTIY
V: TRBV19

CDR3: ASSATGASQPQH
V: TRBV7-2

CDR3: ASSLASGGQETQY
V: TRBV5-1

CDR3: ASRDRDTRWIYGLNIQY
V: TRBV19

CDR3: ASSGKTGVAEAF
V: TRBV5-5

CDR3: ASEDPTKETQY
V: TRBV5-1

CDR3: ASSLGGQGNSPLH
V: TRBV7-2

CDR3: ASSTGTSGRASSYNEQF
V: TRBV7-9

CDR3: ASSLQAVNTGELF
V: TRBV27

CDR3: ASSQFMREGLYNEQF
V: TRBV7-2

CDR3: ASSTLGGNEKLF
V: TRBV6-5

CDR3: ASGSENEQF
V: TRBV12-3/TRBV12-4

CDR3: ASSPGQMNTEAF
V: TRBV18

CDR3: ASSFSRQETQY
V: TRBV7-2

CDR3: ATSLTGGDEQF
V: TRBV24-1